The rows below give T cell receptor beta chains drawn from one sample of a study of CD8+CD57+ T cells in acquired aplastic anemia. From the reads, TCRdb called clonotypes with MiXCR, one entry per CDR3 protein. The table records 200,000 or so distinct CDR3 sequences, 64% of them present only once. The sequenced sample was sorted CD4+, CD8+, or CD8+CD57+ T cells (not recorded which) from PBMCs. These receptor sequences come from a human donor with severe aplastic anemia or a healthy control (not recorded which). The CDR3 runs from the conserved cysteine through the conserved F or W. Fields, in order: CDR3 DNA, CDR3 protein, D gene, J gene, clone size, V gene. The D gene is left open where the match is weak. Size values are once, few and many counts, or a class for expanded clones, and some rows have none.

TGTGCCAGCAGCGGACAGGGAGGGGCGAGTGAGCAGTTCTTC	CASSGQGGASEQFF	.	TRBJ2-1	few	TRBV9
TGTGCCAGCGGGGGGGACAGGGCCACAGATACGCAGTATTTT	CASGGDRATDTQYF	TRBD1	TRBJ2-3	.	TRBV9
TGTGCCAGCAGCGCGGGGCTAGCGGTAGAGACCCAGTACTTC	CASSAGLAVETQYF	TRBD2	TRBJ2-5	.	TRBV2
TGCAGTGCCATAGCGAACGGGGGTAGCACAGATACGCAGTATTTT	CSAIANGGSTDTQYF	.	TRBJ2-3	once	TRBV20-1
TGTGCTAGCAGTTCCGGGACTAATGAGCAGTTCTTC	CASSSGTNEQFF	.	TRBJ2-1	few	TRBV7-7
TGTGCCAGCAGGAACAGGAATCAGCCCCAGCATTTT	CASRNRNQPQHF	.	TRBJ1-5	few	TRBV2
TGTGCCACCAGCAGAGATAATTCTTATCAGCCCCAGCATTTT	CATSRDNSYQPQHF	.	TRBJ1-5	.	TRBV15
TGTGCCAGCGGCCAGGGGGGGACAGGGTTGAGCAATGAGCCCCAGCATTTT	CASGQGGTGLSNEPQHF	TRBD1	TRBJ1-5	.	TRBV6-1
TGTGCCAGCAGCCATCAGGACAGGGCCAATGAGCAGTTCTTC	CASSHQDRANEQFF	TRBD1	TRBJ2-1	.	TRBV7-2
TGTGCCAGCAGCTTAGGGACTAGCGACTCCTACAATGAGCAGTTCTTC	CASSLGTSDSYNEQFF	TRBD2	TRBJ2-1	.	TRBV7-3
TGTGCCAGCAGCCCGGGACTAGCGGGGTCGGGCTACGAGCAGTACTTC	CASSPGLAGSGYEQYF	TRBD2	TRBJ2-7	.	TRBV3-1
TGTGCCAGTAGCACCCGGGACTACAGATCACCCCTCCACTTT	CASSTRDYRSPLHF	.	TRBJ1-6	many	TRBV19
TGTGCCAGCAGCTTGATGGGACAGGGCCCTTACGAGCAGTACTTC	CASSLMGQGPYEQYF	TRBD1	TRBJ2-7	few	TRBV5-4
TGTGCCAGCATGGGGGCAGGGGCCGGACGAAACACTGAAGCTTTCTTT	CASMGAGAGRNTEAFF	.	TRBJ1-1	many	TRBV2
TGTGCCAGCAGCTTAGCCGGGGGCGCTGGAAACACCATATATTTT	CASSLAGGAGNTIYF	.	TRBJ1-3	.	TRBV11-3
TGTGCCAGCACCCAAACGGGGTCTGGCTACACCTTC	CASTQTGSGYTF	.	TRBJ1-2	few	TRBV6-6
TGCGCCAGCAGTACTGGGGGGAGTTTAGGCAATGAGCAGTTCTTC	CASSTGGSLGNEQFF	.	TRBJ2-1	.	TRBV10-2
TGTGCCAGCAGCGTAGGTCCGGGCCTGACCTTC	CASSVGPGLTF	.	TRBJ1-2	many	TRBV9